Below are 21 T cell receptor beta chains sequenced from a single sample in a study of blood T cell repertoires in COVID-19. Generated by immunoSEQ multiplex PCR, the TCRdb table keeps only in-frame clones and is missing some. The table records around 270,000 clones, about 87% of them present only once. The specimen was peripheral blood. The receptors stem from a man aged 60 to 69 who had recovered from COVID-19.

V is TRBV6-7 and J is TRBJ1-2; D call uncertain. TRBV6-7 is sorted into the ORF group, with uncertain function. The CDR3 consists of 15 residues. V lost 3 bases, J lost 4 bases, and 15 bases lay in between. The CDR3 DNA reads as TGTGCCAGCAGTTATCGAGTGCACGACACCTATGGCTACACCTTC. As protein: CASSYRVHDTYGYTF.

The CDR3 loop reads CASSSGWGPYEQYF. In DNA form, the CDR3 reads TGTGCCAGCAGTTCAGGGTGGGGCCCCTACGAGCAGTACTTC. The V call is TRBV6-2 or TRBV6-3, the J call TRBJ2-7; the D gene is possibly TRBD1 (5 bases). Germline V gene data show CDR1 as MNHEY and CDR2 as SVGEGT. The CDR3 covers 14 residues. Trimming left V 4 bases short and J 2 bases short, with 12 bases between.

This chain joins TRBV6-5 and TRBJ2-7, with 7 bases aligning to TRBD1. The germline gives CDR1 MNHEY, CDR2 SVGAGI. The length of the CDR3 is 14 residues. V lost 6 bases and J lost 5; bases outside the gene matches: 10. This CDR3 is CASRKVDRIHEQYF. CDR3 nucleotides: TGTGCCAGCAGGAAGGTGGACAGGATCCACGAGCAGTACTTC.

V is TRBV7-9 and J is TRBJ1-4; D remains unclear. The germline V gene encodes CDR1 SEHNR and CDR2 FQNEAQ (reference sequence). V lost 1 base and J 0 bases, leaving 6 bases between the germline ends. This CDR3 contains 15 residues. CDR3 region: CASSLGASTNEKLFF. DNA for the CDR3: TGTGCCAGCAGCTTAGGGGCATCAACTAATGAAAAACTGTTTTTT.

The chain couples TRBV6-4 to TRBJ2-3; 7 nucleotides match TRBD1. Per germline, CDR1 MRHNA and CDR2 SNTAGT. Trimming at V came to 5 bases and at J to 4 bases, leaving 6 bases not matched to a gene. The CDR3 is made up of 14 amino acids. CDR3: CASSSIGGADTQYF. The DNA of the CDR3 is TGTGCCAGCAGTTCAATAGGGGGCGCAGATACGCAGTATTTT.

The chain combines TRBV19 with TRBJ1-1, with D maybe TRBD1 (6 bases). Trimming removed 3 bases from V and 0 bases from J, with 14 bases in between. This CDR3 is 16 amino acids long. Per germline, CDR1 LNHDA and CDR2 SQIVND (reference sequence). The CDR3 spells CASSMGGPRVNTEAFF. In DNA form, the CDR3 reads TGTGCCAGTAGTATGGGGGGGCCCCGGGTGAACACTGAAGCTTTCTTT.

This clone was recorded a few times. V gene TRBV27 combines with J gene TRBJ1-2; tentatively, D is TRBD1 (6 bases). CDR3 length equals 13 residues. V lost 5 bases and J lost 5, with 12 bases in between. CDR1 and CDR2 (germline): MNHEY, SMNVEV (reference sequence). The CDR3 sequence is CASSQGQKYGYTF. CDR3 coding DNA: TGTGCCAGCAGTCAAGGACAGAAGTATGGCTACACCTTC.

J is TRBJ1-1 and V is TRBV15, with D possibly matching TRBD1 (6 bases). The V gene lost 6 bases and the J gene lost 3 bases, with 11 bases spanning the gap. The CDR3 length is 13 residues. Germline-derived CDR1 and CDR2 are LNHNV and YYDKDF (reference sequence). DNA of the CDR3: TGTGCCACCAGACAAAGGGGGTACACTGAAGCTTTCTTT. The encoded protein is CATRQRGYTEAFF.

This sequence joins TRBV30 and TRBJ1-2, with 7 bases lining up with TRBD1. Germline CDR1 and CDR2: GTSNPN and SVGIG (reference sequence). Germline trimming cut 2 bases from V and 3 bases from J; bases unmatched to any gene: 3. The CDR3 loop spans 13 amino acids. The CDR3 sequence is CAWSIDRDYGYTF. As DNA, the CDR3 is TGTGCCTGGAGTATTGACAGGGACTATGGCTACACCTTC.

This clone appeared a few times. The V gene is TRBV11-3, the J gene TRBJ2-2; weak D call: TRBD2 (6 bases). Germline V gene data show CDR1 as SGHNT and CDR2 as YENEEA. The length of the CDR3 is 12 residues. V was pared by 6 bases and J by 7 bases, with 9 bases between. The CDR3 reads CASRRGGGELFF. The DNA for the CDR3 is TGTGCCAGCAGGAGGGGAGGCGGGGAGCTGTTTTTT. The full variable domain, with the rest looked up from reference TRBV11-3 and TRBJ2-2, is EAGVVQSPRYKIIEKKQPVAFWCNPISGHNTLYWYLQNLGQGPELLIRYENEEAVDDSQLPKDRFSAERLKGVDSTLKIQPAELGDSAVYLCASRRGGGELFFGEGSRLTVL.

This clone was recorded only once. The chain recombines TRBV5-6 with TRBJ1-6; 12 positions match TRBD1. The germline gives CDR1 SGHDT, CDR2 YYEEEE. V dropped 4 bases and J dropped 6; count of bases not matched to a gene: 8. This CDR3 is built from 17 residues. CDR3 sequence (DNA): TGTGCCAGCAGCCGGAACCGGGACAGGGGGCTTAATTCACCCCTCCACTTT. This encodes CASSRNRDRGLNSPLHF.

The chain recombines TRBV11-1 with TRBJ2-7; possibly TRBD2 for D (7 bases). Germline V lookup: CDR1 SGHAT, CDR2 FQDESV (reference sequence). With 5 bases removed from V and 12 bases from J, the gap between germline ends came to 26 bases. This CDR3 comprises 15 residues. The CDR3 sequence is CASSPQDRPGGSTYF. The DNA for the CDR3 is TGTGCCAGCAGCCCACAGGACAGACCCGGCGGGAGCACGTACTTC.

V usage is TRBV7-3 and J usage is TRBJ2-1; D may be TRBD1 (6 bases). The germline CDR1 and CDR2 sequences are SGHTA and FQGTGA. This CDR3 has 15 amino acids. V was pared by 1 base and J by 1 base, with 8 bases between. The CDR3 DNA is TGTGCCAGCAGCTTAAACAGGGCTTCCTACAATGAGCAGTTCTTC. Amino acid sequence: CASSLNRASYNEQFF.

The V call is TRBV11-2, the J call TRBJ2-7; 9 bases match TRBD1. The germline V gene encodes CDR1 SGHAT and CDR2 FQNNGV. The CDR3 is 17 amino acids. V shed 5 bases, J shed 4 bases, and the junction held 15 bases outside the gene matches. CDR3 bases: TGTGCCAGCAGCCTCAGGGCCGGGACAGGGAATTATTACGAGCAGTACTTC. Its translation is CASSLRAGTGNYYEQYF.

The J gene is TRBJ2-5, the V gene TRBV6-5; 12 bases line up with TRBD2. Per the germline V gene, CDR1 is MNHEY and CDR2 is SVGAGI. This CDR3 spans 14 amino acids. V shed 8 bases and J 9 bases; nucleotides not matched to a gene: 10. The CDR3 sequence is CASGASGGAPAQYF. The CDR3 DNA is TGTGCCAGCGGGGCTAGCGGGGGGGCCCCGGCCCAGTACTTC.

The rearrangement joins TRBV7-9 to TRBJ1-5, with D possibly matching TRBD1 (6 bases). Germline loops: CDR1 SEHNR, CDR2 FQNEAQ (reference sequence). CDR3 size: 16 residues. V dropped 5 bases and J dropped 0 bases, with 14 bases sitting between them. DNA of the CDR3: TGTGCCAGCAGCACTGGGACACCCTATAGCAATCAGCCCCAGCATTTT. Translating gives CASSTGTPYSNQPQHF.

The chain has TRBV6-2 or TRBV6-3 and TRBJ1-1; D is ambiguous. The CDR3 has 14 residues. Trimming took off 1 base at V and 5 bases at J, with 11 bases between the two ends. Germline V CDR1 and CDR2: MNHEY, SVGEGT. CDR3 bases: TGTGCCAGCAGTTACTACCGACCGGGGACTGAAGCTTTCTTT. Translating gives CASSYYRPGTEAFF.

The chain couples TRBV29-1 to TRBJ1-2; TRBD1 is a possible D gene (5 bases). CDR1 SQVTM and CDR2 ANQGSEA come from the germline V gene. The CDR3 loop spans 14 amino acids. V lost 0 bases and J 1 base, leaving 9 bases between the germline ends. The CDR3 bases are TGCAGCGTTGAAGATCAGGGTAGTAACTATGGCTACACCTTC. Protein: CSVEDQGSNYGYTF.

A single count supports this clone. The chain links TRBV24-1 to TRBJ2-3, with 7 bases fitting TRBD2. Germline values: CDR1 KGHDR, CDR2 SFDVKD. The CDR3 is made up of 13 amino acids. V shed 10 bases and J 0 bases; nucleotides not matched to a gene: 3. This chain's CDR3 is CATGRGSTDTQYF. The CDR3 DNA is TGTGCCACTGGGCGGGGGAGCACAGATACGCAGTATTTT.

The chain links TRBV10-1 to TRBJ2-3; 8 nucleotides line up with TRBD2. This CDR3 has 14 residues. CDR1 is WNHNN and CDR2 is SYGVQD in the germline V gene (reference sequence). With V trimmed by 5 bases and J by 5 bases, 6 bases remained unmatched. The CDR3 DNA reads TGCGCCAGCAGTTTAGCGGGGTCTAAAGATACGCAGTATTTT. It specifies CASSLAGSKDTQYF.

In its sample, this clone was seen once. In nucleotides, the CDR3 is TGTGCCAGCTCAGGATCCGGGACTTGGATGACTGAAGCTTTCTTT. This encodes CASSGSGTWMTEAFF. The chain uses TRBV18 and TRBJ1-1, with D maybe TRBD1 (5 bases). Germline V gene lookup returns CDR1 KGHSH and CDR2 LQKENI. V shed 5 bases and J shed 5 bases, with 18 bases lying between them. The CDR3 covers 15 residues.